This T cell receptor beta chain was documented in a study of CD8 T cells in ankylosing spondylitis. Study-wide results and caveats: Blood of patients with ankylosing spondylitis appeared to be characterized by a TCR beta motif of eight highly homologous variants.

This clonotype was detected many times. Its antigen is not identified. Trimming took 6 bases from V and 6 from J, leaving 14 bases between them. The CDR3 runs to 13 residues. Via MiXCR, TCRdb re-called the 5' RACE reads, giving one row per CDR3 protein. The table lists more than 300,000 distinct CDR3 sequences, around 7.6% of them singletons, with about 14% in the top ten. The rearrangement links TRBV12-3 or TRBV12-4 to TRBJ2-5; D ambiguous. The sequencing input was blood, either unsorted or a sorted T cell fraction (not recorded which). The source of this sequence is a male donor with ankylosing spondylitis. For the CDR3, the DNA is TGTGCCAGCAGCGCCGACTCTTACCAGACCCAGTACTTC. Protein product: CASSADSYQTQYF.